Listed below are T cell receptor beta chains from one sample, sequenced in a study of blood T cell repertoires in COVID-19. Assay used: immunoSEQ multiplex PCR; TCRdb lists only in-frame clones, some missing. The profile covers 200,000 to 250,000 clones, with approximately 86% appearing a single time and over 1.2% taken by the ten largest. The specimen sequenced was peripheral blood. The receptor source for this set is a man older than 75 with acute or convalescent COVID-19. Each CDR3 is given with its conserved first and last residue. A D gene is named only where the DNA matches it firmly. A clone size is listed for some rows: how often the clone was seen (once, few, many), or a class if it is expanded.

clone_size j_call v_call d_call cdr3_aa cdr3_nt
few TRBJ1-1 TRBV5-1 - CASSLANGNTEAFF TGCGCCAGCAGCTTGGCCAACGGGAACACTGAAGCTTTCTTT
- TRBJ1-1 TRBV27 - CASSSQRVVTEAFF TGTGCCAGCAGTTCCCAGAGGGTGGTCACTGAAGCTTTCTTT
- TRBJ2-1 TRBV4-3 TRBD2 CASSLGLAGVPEQFF TGCGCCAGCAGCCTTGGACTAGCGGGAGTACCGGAGCAGTTCTTC
- TRBJ1-6 TRBV7-8 - CASSFVQGRNSPLHF TGTGCCAGCAGCTTTGTCCAGGGTCGGAATTCACCCCTCCACTTT
once TRBJ2-7 TRBV9 - CASSVLDNSYEQYF TGTGCCAGCAGCGTATTGGACAACTCCTACGAGCAGTACTTC
- TRBJ2-5 TRBV9 TRBD2 CASSVAGGATQYF TGTGCCAGCAGCGTAGCGGGAGGGGCGACCCAGTACTTC
- TRBJ1-2 TRBV29-1 - CSVDSGVDGYTF TGCAGCGTTGATTCAGGGGTAGATGGCTACACCTTC
- TRBJ2-1 TRBV4-1 - CASSQADSNEQFF TGCGCCAGCAGCCAGGCTGACAGCAATGAGCAGTTCTTC
- TRBJ2-5 TRBV18 - CASSPDLGAQETQYF TGTGCCAGCTCACCTGACCTGGGGGCGCAAGAGACCCAGTACTTC
- TRBJ1-1 TRBV9 TRBD1 CASSARPGQGPEAFF TGTGCCAGCAGCGCACGCCCGGGACAGGGCCCTGAAGCTTTCTTT
- TRBJ2-2 TRBV10-3 TRBD2 CAIRASGDTGELFF TGTGCCATCAGAGCTAGCGGAGACACCGGGGAGCTGTTTTTT
few TRBJ2-2 TRBV7-9 - CASSFLGGSGAGELFF TGTGCCAGCAGCTTCTTAGGAGGGAGTGGGGCCGGGGAGCTGTTTTTT
- TRBJ2-7 TRBV7-9 - CASSPQGTQDYEQYF TGTGCCAGCAGCCCTCAGGGGACGCAGGACTACGAGCAGTACTTC
- TRBJ1-3 TRBV4-2 - CASSQVEQGSGNTIYF TGTGCCAGCAGCCAAGTAGAACAGGGCTCTGGAAACACCATATATTTT
- TRBJ1-3 TRBV7-9 - CASSSRQFGLSGNTIYF TGTGCCAGCAGCTCCCGACAGTTTGGGCTCTCTGGAAACACCATATATTTT
- TRBJ2-2 TRBV4-3 TRBD2 CASRLSPRGVAGELFF TGCGCCAGCAGACTGAGTCCCCGGGGGGTGGCCGGGGAGCTGTTTTTT
- TRBJ2-2 TRBV24-1 TRBD1 CATSDATGIAGELFF TGTGCCACCAGTGATGCGACAGGGATTGCCGGGGAGCTGTTTTTT
- TRBJ2-5 TRBV2 - CASSDGRGAETQYF TGTGCCAGCAGTGACGGCAGGGGAGCAGAGACCCAGTACTTC
- TRBJ2-2 TRBV4-2 - CASSQDVRVTGELFF TGTGCCAGCAGCCAAGATGTGAGGGTCACCGGGGAGCTGTTTTTT
- TRBJ2-7 TRBV6-2/TRBV6-3 TRBD1 CASSSTGTATEQYF TGTGCCAGCAGTTCGACCGGGACAGCAACCGAGCAGTACTTC
once TRBJ2-1 TRBV6-2/TRBV6-3 TRBD2 CASSYYASGSNNEQFF TGTGCCAGCAGTTACTACGCTAGCGGGAGTAATAATGAGCAGTTCTTC
few TRBJ1-1 TRBV3-1/TRBV3-2 - CASNLRGDNTEAFF TGTGCCAGCAACCTACGCGGCGATAACACTGAAGCTTTCTTT